The table lists the clone carrying this TCR beta chain with a few counts. As yet, its antigen is unknown. This sample is part of a study of immune evolution from preneoplasia to lung adenocarcinoma. V lost 0 bases to trimming and J lost 13 bases; unmatched junction nucleotides: 8. Germline V gives CDR1 MNHEY, CDR2 SVGAGI. This CDR3 region has 16 residues. Findings and limits, study-wide: T cell clonality was higher in KRAS-mutant than EGFR-mutant or wild-type nodules. Later-stage lesions appeared to have more T cells, more diversity, less clonality.

Measured with immunoSEQ multiplex PCR; TCRdb has only the in-frame clones, and not every one. The sample contains 6,200 or so clones, almost 80% of which appear only once. The chain links TRBV6-5 to TRBJ2-1; TRBD2 matches 14 bases. Sequenced: FFPE minimally invasive lung adenocarcinoma tissue. This TCR derives from a person between 60 and 80 years old with lung adenocarcinoma. The CDR3 DNA follows: TGTGCCAGCAGTTACTCCGGACTAGCGGGAGGAGGGAGTCAGTTCTTC. Amino acids: CASSYSGLAGGGSQFF.